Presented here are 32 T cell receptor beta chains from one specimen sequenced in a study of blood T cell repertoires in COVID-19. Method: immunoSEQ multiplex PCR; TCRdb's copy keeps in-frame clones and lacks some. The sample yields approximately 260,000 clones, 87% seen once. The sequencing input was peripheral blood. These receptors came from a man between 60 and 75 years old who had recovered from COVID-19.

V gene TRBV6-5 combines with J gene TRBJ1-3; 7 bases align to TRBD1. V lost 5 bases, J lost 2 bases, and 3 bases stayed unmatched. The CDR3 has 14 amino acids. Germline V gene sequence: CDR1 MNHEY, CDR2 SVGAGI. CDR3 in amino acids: CASSLTGTGNTIYF. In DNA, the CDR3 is TGTGCCAGCAGTCTGACAGGGACTGGAAACACCATATATTTT.

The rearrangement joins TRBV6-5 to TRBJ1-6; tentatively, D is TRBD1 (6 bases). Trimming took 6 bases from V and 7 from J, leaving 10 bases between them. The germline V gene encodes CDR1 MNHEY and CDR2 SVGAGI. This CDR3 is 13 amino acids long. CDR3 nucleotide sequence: TGTGCCAGCAGGAGGACAGAAAATTCACCCCTCCACTTT. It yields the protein CASRRTENSPLHF.

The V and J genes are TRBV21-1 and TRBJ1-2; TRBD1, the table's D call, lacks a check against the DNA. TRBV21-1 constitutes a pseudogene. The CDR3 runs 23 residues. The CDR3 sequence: CASSKGPSGTGGGIISFLYGYTF. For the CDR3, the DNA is TGTGCCAGCAGCAAAGGGCCGTCCGGGACAGGGGGCGGCATAATCTCTTTTCTCTATGGCTACACCTTC.

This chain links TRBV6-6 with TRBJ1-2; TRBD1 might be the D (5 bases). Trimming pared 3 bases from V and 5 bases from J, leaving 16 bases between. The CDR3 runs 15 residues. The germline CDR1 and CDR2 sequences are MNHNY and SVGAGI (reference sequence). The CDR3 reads CASSYEVREGYGYTF. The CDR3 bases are TGTGCCAGCAGTTATGAAGTCAGGGAGGGTTATGGCTACACCTTC.

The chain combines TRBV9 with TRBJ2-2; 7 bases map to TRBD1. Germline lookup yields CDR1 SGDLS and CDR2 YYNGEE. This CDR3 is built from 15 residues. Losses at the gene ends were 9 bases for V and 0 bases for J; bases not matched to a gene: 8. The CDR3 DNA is TGTGCCACCTCCTCGGGACAGCCGAACACCGGGGAGCTGTTTTTT. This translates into CATSSGQPNTGELFF.

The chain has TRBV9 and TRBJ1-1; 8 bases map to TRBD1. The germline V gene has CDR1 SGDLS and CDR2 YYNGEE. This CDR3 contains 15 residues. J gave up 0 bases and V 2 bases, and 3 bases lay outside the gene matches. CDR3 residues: CASSVGQAVNTEAFF. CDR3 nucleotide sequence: TGTGCCAGCAGCGTGGGACAGGCTGTGAACACTGAAGCTTTCTTT.

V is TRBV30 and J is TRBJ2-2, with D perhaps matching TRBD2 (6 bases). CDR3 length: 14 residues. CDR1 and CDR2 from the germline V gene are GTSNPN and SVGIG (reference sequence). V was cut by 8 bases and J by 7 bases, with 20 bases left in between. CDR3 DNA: TGTGCCCCTATCGGGACTTCTACGGGCGGGGAGCTGTTTTTT. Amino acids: CAPIGTSTGGELFF. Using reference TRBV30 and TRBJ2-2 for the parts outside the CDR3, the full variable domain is SQTIHQWPATLVQPVGSPLSLECTVEGTSNPNLYWYRQAAGRGLQLLFYSVGIGQISSEVPQNLSASRPQDRQFILSSKKLLLSDSGFYLCAPIGTSTGGELFFGEGSRLTVL.

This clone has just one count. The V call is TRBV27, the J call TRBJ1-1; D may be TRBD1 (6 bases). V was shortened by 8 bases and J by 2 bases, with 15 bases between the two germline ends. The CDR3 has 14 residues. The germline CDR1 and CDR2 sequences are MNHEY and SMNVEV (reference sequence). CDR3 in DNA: TGTGCCAGCGGGGGACACCAGCTTAACACTGAAGCTTTCTTT. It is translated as CASGGHQLNTEAFF.

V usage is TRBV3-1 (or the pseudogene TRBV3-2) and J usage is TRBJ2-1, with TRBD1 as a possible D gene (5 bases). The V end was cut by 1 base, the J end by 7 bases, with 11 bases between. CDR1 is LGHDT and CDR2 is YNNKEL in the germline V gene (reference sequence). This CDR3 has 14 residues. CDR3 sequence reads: CASSQGAGLNEQFF. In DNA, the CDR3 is TGTGCCAGCAGCCAAGGAGCAGGGTTAAATGAGCAGTTCTTC.

The CDR3 bases are TGCGCCAGCGGTGGCAATGGCTACACCTTC. It codes for CASGGNGYTF. This rearrangement joins TRBV5-1 to TRBJ1-2; D is uncertain. From germline, CDR1 is SGHRS and CDR2 YFSETQ. The CDR3 covers 10 residues. V lost 7 bases and J lost 6, with 7 bases in between.

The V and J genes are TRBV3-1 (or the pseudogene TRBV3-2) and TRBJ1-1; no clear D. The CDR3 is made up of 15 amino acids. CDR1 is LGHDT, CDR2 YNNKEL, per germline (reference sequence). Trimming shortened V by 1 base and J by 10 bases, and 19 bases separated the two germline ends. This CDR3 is CASSQGEAASFGAFF. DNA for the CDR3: TGTGCCAGCAGCCAAGGAGAGGCAGCGTCTTTTGGAGCTTTCTTT.

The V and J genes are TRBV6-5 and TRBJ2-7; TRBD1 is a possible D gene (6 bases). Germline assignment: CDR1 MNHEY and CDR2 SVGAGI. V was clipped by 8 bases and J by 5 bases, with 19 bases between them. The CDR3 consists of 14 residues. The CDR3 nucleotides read TGTGCCAGCGTTACGGGACACCAAATCCACGAGCAGTACTTC. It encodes CASVTGHQIHEQYF.

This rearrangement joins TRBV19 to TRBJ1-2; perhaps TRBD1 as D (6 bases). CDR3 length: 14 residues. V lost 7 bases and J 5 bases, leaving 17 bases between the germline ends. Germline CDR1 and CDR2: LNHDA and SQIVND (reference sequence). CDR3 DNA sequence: TGTGCCAGTACGGACAGCGCCTTAGTATATGGCTACACCTTC. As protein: CASTDSALVYGYTF.

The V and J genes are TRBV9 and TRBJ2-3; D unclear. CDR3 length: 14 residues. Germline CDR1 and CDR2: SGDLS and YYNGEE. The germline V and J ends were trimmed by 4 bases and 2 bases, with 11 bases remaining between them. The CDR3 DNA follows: TGTGCCAGCAGCCCTTCCTCTTTCACAGATACGCAGTATTTT. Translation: CASSPSSFTDTQYF.

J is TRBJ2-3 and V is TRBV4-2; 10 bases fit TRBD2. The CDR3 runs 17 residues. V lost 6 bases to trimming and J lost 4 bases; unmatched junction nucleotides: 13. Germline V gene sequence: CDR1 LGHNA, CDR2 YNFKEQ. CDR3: CASSHDDSGGNSDTQYF. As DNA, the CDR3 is TGTGCCAGCAGTCACGATGATAGCGGGGGGAATTCAGATACGCAGTATTTT.

CDR3 amino acids: CASSPDNRRPQHF. DNA for the CDR3: TGTGCCAGCTCACCAGACAACAGGCGGCCCCAGCATTTT. The V gene is TRBV18, the J gene TRBJ1-5, with D maybe TRBD1 (5 bases). The CDR3 has 13 amino acids. Trimming removed 2 bases at V and 9 bases at J, with 11 bases between. Germline V gene sequence: CDR1 KGHSH, CDR2 LQKENI.

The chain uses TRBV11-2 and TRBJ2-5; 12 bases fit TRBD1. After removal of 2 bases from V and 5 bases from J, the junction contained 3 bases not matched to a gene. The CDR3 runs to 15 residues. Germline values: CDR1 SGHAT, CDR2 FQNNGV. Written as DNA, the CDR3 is TGTGCCAGCAGCTTAACCGGGACAGGGGGCGAGACCCAGTACTTC. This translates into CASSLTGTGGETQYF.

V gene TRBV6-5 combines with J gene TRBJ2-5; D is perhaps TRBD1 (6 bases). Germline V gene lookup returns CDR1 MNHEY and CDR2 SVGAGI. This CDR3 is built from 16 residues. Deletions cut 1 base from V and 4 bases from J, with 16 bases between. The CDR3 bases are TGTGCCAGCAGTTACTGGGGGCAGGGTGTAGGAGAGACCCAGTACTTC. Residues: CASSYWGQGVGETQYF.

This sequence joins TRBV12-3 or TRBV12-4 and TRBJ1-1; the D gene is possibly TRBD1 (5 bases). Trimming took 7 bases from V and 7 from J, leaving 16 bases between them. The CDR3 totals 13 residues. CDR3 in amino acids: CASIRDWNFEAFF. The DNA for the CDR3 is TGTGCCAGCATCCGGGACTGGAACTTTGAAGCTTTCTTT.

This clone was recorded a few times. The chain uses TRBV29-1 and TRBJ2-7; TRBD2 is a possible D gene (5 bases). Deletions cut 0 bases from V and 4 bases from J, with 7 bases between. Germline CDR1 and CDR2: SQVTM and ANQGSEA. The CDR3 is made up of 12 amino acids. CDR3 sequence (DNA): TGCAGCGTTGAAGAGAGGACTTACGAGCAGTACTTC. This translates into CSVEERTYEQYF.

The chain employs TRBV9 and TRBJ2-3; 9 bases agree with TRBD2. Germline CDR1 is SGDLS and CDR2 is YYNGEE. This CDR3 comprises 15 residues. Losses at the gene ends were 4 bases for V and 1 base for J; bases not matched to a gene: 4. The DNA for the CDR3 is TGTGCCAGCAGCATAAGGACTAGCGGCACAGATACGCAGTATTTT. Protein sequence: CASSIRTSGTDTQYF.

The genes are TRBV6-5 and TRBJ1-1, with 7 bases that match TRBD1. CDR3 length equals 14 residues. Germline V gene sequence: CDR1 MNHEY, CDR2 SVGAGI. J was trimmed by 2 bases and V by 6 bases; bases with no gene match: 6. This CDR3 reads CASRPQGLNTEAFF. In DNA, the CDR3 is TGTGCCAGCAGACCACAGGGGCTAAACACTGAAGCTTTCTTT.

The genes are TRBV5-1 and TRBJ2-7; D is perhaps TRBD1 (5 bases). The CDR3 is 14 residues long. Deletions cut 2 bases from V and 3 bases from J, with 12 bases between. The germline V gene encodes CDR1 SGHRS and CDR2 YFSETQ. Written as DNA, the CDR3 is TGCGCCAGCAGCTTTCTGACAGATTACTACGAGCAGTACGTC. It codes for CASSFLTDYYEQYV.

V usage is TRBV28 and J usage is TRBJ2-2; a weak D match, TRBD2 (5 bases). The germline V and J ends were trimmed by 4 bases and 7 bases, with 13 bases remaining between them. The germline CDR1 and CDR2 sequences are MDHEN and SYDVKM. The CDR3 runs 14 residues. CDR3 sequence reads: CASSYTGYDGELFF. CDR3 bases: TGTGCCAGCAGTTATACGGGGTATGACGGGGAGCTGTTTTTT.

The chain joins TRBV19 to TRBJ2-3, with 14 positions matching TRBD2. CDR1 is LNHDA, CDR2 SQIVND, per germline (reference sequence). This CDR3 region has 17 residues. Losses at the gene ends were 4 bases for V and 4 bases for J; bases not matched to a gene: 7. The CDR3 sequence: CASSTRGLAGGPDTQYF. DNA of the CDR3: TGTGCCAGTAGTACCCGAGGACTAGCGGGGGGACCAGATACGCAGTATTTT.

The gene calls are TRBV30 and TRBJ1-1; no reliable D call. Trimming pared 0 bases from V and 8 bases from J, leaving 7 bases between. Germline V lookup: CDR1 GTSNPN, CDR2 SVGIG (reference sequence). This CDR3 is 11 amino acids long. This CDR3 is CAWSVTYEAFF. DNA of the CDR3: TGTGCCTGGAGTGTCACTTACGAAGCTTTCTTT.

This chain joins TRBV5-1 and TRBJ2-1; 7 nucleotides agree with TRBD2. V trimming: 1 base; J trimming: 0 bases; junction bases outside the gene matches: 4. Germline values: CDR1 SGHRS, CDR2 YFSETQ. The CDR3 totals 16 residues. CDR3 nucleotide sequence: TGCGCCAGCAGCTTGAGGCGGGGGAGCTCCTACAATGAGCAGTTCTTC. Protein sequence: CASSLRRGSSYNEQFF.

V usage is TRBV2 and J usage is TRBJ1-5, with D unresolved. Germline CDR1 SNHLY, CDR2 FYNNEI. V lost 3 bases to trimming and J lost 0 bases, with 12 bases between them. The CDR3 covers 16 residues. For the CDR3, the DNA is TGTGCCAGCAGTGAGTCGAGGAAAAATAGCAATCAGCCCCAGCATTTT. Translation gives CASSESRKNSNQPQHF.

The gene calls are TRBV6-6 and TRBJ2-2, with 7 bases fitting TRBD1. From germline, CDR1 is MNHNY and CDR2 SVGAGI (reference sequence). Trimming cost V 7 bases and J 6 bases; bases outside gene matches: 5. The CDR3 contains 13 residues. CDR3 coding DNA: TGTGCCAGCACCAGAGGGACAGCCGGGGAGCTGTTTTTT. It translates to CASTRGTAGELFF.

As DNA, the CDR3 is TGCGCCAGCAGCTTCCAGGGACTAGCGGGGCGCGAGACCCAGTACTTC. Encoded protein: CASSFQGLAGRETQYF. The chain recombines TRBV5-1 with TRBJ2-5; 13 bases match TRBD2. The ends lost 2 bases at V and 5 bases at J; junction bases unmatched: 6. The CDR3 runs to 16 residues. The germline V gene has CDR1 SGHRS and CDR2 YFSETQ.

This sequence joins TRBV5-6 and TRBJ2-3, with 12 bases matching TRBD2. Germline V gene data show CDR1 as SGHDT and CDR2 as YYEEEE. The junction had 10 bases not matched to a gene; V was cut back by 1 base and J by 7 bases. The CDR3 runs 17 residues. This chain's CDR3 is CASSLMLAGGTMNTQYF. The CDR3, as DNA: TGTGCCAGCAGCTTGATGCTAGCGGGGGGGACGATGAATACGCAGTATTTT.

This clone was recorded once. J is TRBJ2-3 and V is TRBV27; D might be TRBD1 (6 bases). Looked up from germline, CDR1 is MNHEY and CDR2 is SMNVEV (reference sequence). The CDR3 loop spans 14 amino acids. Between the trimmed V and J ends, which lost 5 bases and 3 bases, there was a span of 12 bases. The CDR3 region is CASSREGDTDTQYF. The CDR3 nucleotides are TGTGCCAGCAGTCGAGAGGGGGATACAGATACGCAGTATTTT.